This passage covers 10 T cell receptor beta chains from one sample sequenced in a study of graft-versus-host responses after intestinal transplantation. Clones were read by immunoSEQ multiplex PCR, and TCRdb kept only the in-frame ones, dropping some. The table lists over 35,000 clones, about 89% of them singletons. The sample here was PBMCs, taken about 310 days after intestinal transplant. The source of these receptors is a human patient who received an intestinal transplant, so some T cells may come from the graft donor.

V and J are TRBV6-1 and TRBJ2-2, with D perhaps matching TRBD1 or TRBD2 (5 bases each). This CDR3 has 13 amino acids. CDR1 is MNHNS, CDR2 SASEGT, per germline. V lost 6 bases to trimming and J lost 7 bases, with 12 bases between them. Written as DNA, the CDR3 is TGTGCCAGCAGCGAGGGGCGTGGCGGGGAGCTGTTTTTT. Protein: CASSEGRGGELFF.

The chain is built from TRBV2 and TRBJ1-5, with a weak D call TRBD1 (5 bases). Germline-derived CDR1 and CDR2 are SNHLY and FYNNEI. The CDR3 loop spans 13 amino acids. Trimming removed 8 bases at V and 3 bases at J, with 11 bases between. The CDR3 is CASRRQSNQPQHF. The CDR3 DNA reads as TGTGCCAGCCGGAGACAGTCCAATCAGCCCCAGCATTTT. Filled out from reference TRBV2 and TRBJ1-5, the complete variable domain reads EPEVTQTPSHQVTQMGQEVILRCVPISNHLYFYWYRQILGQKVEFLVSFYNNEISEKSEIFDDQFSVERPDGSNFTLKIRSTKLEDSAMYFCASRRQSNQPQHFGDGTRLSIL.

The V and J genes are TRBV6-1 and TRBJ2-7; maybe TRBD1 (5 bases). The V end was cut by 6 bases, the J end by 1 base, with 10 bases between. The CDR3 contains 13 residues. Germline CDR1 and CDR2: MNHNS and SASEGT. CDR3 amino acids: CASSQDISYEQYF. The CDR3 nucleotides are TGTGCCAGCAGCCAGGACATATCCTACGAGCAGTACTTC.

DNA of the CDR3: TGTGCCAGCAGCCTGGGAATTGATCAGCCCCAGCATTTT. Its protein is CASSLGIDQPQHF. The chain carries TRBV6-5 and TRBJ1-5; D is uncertain. Germline V gene data show CDR1 as MNHEY and CDR2 as SVGAGI. The CDR3 contains 13 residues. Deletions cut 6 bases from V and 5 bases from J, with 11 bases between.

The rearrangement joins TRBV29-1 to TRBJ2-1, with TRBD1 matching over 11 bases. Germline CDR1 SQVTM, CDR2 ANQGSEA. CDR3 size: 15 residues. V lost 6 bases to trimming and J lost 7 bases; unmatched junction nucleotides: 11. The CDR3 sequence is CSVPPGDRGANEQFF. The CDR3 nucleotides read TGCAGCGTCCCCCCGGGGGACAGGGGGGCGAATGAGCAGTTCTTC.

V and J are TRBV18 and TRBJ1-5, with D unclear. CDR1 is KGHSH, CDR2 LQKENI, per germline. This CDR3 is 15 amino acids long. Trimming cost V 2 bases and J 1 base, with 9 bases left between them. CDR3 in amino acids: CASSPGVGSNQPQHF. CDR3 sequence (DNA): TGTGCCAGCTCACCAGGGGTGGGAAGCAATCAGCCCCAGCATTTT.

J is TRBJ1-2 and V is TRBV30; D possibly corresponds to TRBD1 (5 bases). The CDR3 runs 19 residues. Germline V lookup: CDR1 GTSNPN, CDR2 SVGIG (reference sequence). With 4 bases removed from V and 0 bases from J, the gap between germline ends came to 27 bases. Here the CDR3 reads CAWIMKAGTEQEANYGYTF. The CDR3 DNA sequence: TGTGCCTGGATTATGAAAGCCGGGACCGAGCAAGAAGCTAACTATGGCTACACCTTC.

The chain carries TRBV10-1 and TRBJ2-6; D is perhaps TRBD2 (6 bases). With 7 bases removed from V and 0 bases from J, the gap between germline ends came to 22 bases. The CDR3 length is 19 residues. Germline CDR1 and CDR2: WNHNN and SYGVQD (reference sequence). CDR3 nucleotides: TGCGCCAGCATTCCCGGGACTTCCAAAAGCGCCTCTGGGGCCAACGTCCTGACTTTC. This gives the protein CASIPGTSKSASGANVLTF.

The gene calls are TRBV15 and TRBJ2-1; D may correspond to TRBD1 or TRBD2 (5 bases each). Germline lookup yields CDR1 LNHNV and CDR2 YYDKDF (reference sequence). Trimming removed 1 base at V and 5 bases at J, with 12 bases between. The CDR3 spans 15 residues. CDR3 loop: CATSRAGTTNNEQFF. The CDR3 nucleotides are TGTGCCACCAGCAGAGCCGGGACCACCAACAATGAGCAGTTCTTC. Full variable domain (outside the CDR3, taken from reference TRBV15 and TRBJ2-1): DAMVIQNPRYQVTQFGKPVTLSCSQTLNHNVMYWYQQKSSQAPKLLFHYYDKDFNNEADTPDNFQSRRPNTSFCFLDIRSPGLGDTAMYLCATSRAGTTNNEQFFGPGTRLTVL.

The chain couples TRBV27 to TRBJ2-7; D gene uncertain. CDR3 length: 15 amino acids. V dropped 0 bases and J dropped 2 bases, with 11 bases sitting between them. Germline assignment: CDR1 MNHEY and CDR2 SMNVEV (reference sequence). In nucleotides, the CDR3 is TGTGCCAGCAGTTTATCGGTTGGTTTTCCCTACGAGCAGTACTTC. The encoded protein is CASSLSVGFPYEQYF.